These T cell receptor beta chains were read from a single sample in a study of blood T cell repertoires in COVID-19. This table comes from immunoSEQ multiplex PCR, and its TCRdb copy is limited to in-frame clones, with some not included. The sample lists approximately 530,000 clones, around nine tenths occurring once. Sequences were obtained from peripheral blood. The receptors shown here come from a woman aged 50 to 60 with COVID-19, enrolled during active disease. CDR3s leave out the opening cysteine and the closing phenylalanine or tryptophan. Each record gives: D gene, V gene, CDR3 protein. A D gene is named only where the DNA matches it firmly.

>NA|TRBV6-7
ASSYPGGGVYNEQF
>NA|TRBV9
ASSVAGFPNQPQH
>TRBD1|TRBV10-3
AISEWGQVSNTEAF
>NA|TRBV19
ASSDVGGREAF
>NA|TRBV5-6
ASSLGRGEQY
>NA|TRBV2
ASKFSVNTEAF
>NA|TRBV5-6
ASSLGALSYT
>NA|TRBV5-1
ASSLARSRLKEELF
>TRBD1|TRBV2
ASSEVGTGGAGYT
>TRBD1|TRBV24-1
ATSDVTGGQKETQY
>TRBD1|TRBV29-1
SVEDRGGEKLF
>TRBD1|TRBV11-2
ASSPGTGFYEQY
>NA|TRBV4-1
ASSRESSVSGANVLT
>TRBD1|TRBV4-1
ASSRTRDRGLNYGYT
>TRBD2|TRBV27
ASSFAGGPNEQY
>NA|TRBV12-3/TRBV12-4
ASSPDTSYGYT